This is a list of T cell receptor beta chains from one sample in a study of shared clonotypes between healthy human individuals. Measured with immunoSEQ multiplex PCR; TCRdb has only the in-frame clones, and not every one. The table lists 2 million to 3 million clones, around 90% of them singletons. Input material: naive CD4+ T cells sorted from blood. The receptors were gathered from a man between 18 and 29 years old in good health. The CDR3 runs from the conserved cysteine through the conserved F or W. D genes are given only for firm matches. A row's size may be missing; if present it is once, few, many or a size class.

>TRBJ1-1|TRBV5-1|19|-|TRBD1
TGCGCCAGCAGCTTGGGGCAGGGGGTTATCAAAACCCCGAACACTGAAGCTTTCTTT
CASSLGQGVIKTPNTEAFF
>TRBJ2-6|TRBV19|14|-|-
TGTGCCAGTAGATTGGACTCTGGGGCCAACGTCCTGACTTTC
CASRLDSGANVLTF
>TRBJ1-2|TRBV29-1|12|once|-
TGCAGCGTTGAAAGGGAGGGCTATGGCTACACCTTC
CSVEREGYGYTF
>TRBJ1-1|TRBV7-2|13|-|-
TGTGCCAGCAGCCCTACAGGGCCCACTGAAGCTTTCTTT
CASSPTGPTEAFF
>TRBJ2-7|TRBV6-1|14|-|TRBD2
TGTGCCAGCAGGGCTACTAGCGGGGGTTACGAGCAGTACTTC
CASRATSGGYEQYF
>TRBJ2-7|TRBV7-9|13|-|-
TGTGCCAGCAGCTTCGGGGGTGGTGACGAGCAGTACTTC
CASSFGGGDEQYF
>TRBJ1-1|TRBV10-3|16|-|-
TGTGCCATCAGGACAGCCGAAACCCAAGCGAACACTGAAGCTTTCTTT
CAIRTAETQANTEAFF
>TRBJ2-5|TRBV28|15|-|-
TGTGCCAGCAGTTTAGGGACGGTCCGGGTAGAGACCCAGTACTTC
CASSLGTVRVETQYF
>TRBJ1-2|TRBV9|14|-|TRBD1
TGTGCCAGCAGCGCCTGGGACAGGGGAGAGGGCTACACCTTC
CASSAWDRGEGYTF
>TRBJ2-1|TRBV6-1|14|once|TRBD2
TGTGCCAGCAGTGCGGCGACTAGCCACAATGAGCAGTTCTTC
CASSAATSHNEQFF
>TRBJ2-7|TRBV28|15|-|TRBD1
TGTGCCGCAACTCCGGGACAGGTCTTTACCTACGAGCAGTACTTC
CAATPGQVFTYEQYF
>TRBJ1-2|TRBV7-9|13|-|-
TGTGCCAGCAGCTTAGCGAGTGTAGGTGGCTACACCTTC
CASSLASVGGYTF
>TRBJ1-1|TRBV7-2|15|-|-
TGTGCCAGCAGCTTAGTGGGGGGGGCAACCACTGAAGCTTTCTTT
CASSLVGGATTEAFF
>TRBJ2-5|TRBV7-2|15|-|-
TGTGCCAGCAGCCAACCAGTTGGGGGCCAAGAGACCCAGTACTTC
CASSQPVGGQETQYF
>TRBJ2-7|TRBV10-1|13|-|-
TGCGCCAGCAGCCACCACGAACCGGTAGGGCAGTACTTC
CASSHHEPVGQYF
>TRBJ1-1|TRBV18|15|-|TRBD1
TGTGCCAGCTCACCCGAACAGGGGCTTGTTACTGAAGCTTTCTTT
CASSPEQGLVTEAFF